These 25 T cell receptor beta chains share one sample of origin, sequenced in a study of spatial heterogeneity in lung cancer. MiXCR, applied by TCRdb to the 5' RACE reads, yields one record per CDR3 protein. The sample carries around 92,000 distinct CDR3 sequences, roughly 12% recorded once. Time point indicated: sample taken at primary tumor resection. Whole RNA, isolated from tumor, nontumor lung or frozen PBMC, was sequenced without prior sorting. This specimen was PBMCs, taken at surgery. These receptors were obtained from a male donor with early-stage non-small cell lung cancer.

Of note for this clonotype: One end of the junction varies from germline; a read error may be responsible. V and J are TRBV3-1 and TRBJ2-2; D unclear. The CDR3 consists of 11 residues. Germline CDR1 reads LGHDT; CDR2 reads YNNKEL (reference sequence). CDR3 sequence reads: CTSSQAGELFF. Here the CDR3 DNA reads TGTACCAGCAGCCAAGCCGGGGAGCTGTTTTTT.

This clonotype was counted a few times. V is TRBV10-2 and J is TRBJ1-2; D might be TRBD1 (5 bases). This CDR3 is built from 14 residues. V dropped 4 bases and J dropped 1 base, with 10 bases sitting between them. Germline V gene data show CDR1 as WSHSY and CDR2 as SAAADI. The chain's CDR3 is CASSADKVNYGYTF. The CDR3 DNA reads TGCGCCAGCAGTGCGGACAAGGTTAACTATGGCTACACCTTC.

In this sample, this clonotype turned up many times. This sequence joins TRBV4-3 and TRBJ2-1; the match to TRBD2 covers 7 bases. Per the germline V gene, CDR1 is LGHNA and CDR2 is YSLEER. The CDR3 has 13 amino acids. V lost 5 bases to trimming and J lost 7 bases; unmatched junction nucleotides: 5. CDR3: CASSGSGRNEQFF. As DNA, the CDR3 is TGCGCCAGCAGCGGTAGCGGGCGGAATGAGCAGTTCTTC.

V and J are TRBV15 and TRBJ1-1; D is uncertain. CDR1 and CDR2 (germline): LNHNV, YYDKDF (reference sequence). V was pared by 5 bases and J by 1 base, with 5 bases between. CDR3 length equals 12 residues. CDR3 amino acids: CATSGPNTEAFF. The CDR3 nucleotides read TGTGCCACCAGCGGACCGAACACTGAAGCTTTCTTT.

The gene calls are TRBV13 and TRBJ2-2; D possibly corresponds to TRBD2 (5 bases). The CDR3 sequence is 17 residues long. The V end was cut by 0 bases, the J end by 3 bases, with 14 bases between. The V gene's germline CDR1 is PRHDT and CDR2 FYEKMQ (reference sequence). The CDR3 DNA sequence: TGTGCCAGCAGCTTAGGTGGCTGGGAGCGAGACACCGGGGAGCTGTTTTTT. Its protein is CASSLGGWERDTGELFF.

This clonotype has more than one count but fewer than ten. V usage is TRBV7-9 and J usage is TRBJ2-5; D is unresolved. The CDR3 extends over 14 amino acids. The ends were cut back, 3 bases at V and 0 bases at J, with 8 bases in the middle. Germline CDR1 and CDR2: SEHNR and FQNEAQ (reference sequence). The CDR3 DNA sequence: TGTGCCAGCAGCTTCGACGGATACCAAGAGACCCAGTACTTC. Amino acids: CASSFDGYQETQYF.

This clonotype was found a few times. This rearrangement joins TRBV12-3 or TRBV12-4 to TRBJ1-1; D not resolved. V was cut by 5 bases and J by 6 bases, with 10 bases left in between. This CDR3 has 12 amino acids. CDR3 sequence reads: CASSTVGSEAFF. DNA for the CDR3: TGTGCCAGCAGTACGGTGGGCTCTGAAGCTTTCTTT.

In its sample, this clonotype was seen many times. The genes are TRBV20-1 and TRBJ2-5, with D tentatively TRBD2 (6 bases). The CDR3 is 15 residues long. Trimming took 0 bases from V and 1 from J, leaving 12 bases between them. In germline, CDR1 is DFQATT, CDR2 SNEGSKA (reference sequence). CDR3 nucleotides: TGCAGTGCTAGAGATGGGCTAGCGATCCAAGAGACCCAGTACTTC. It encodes CSARDGLAIQETQYF.

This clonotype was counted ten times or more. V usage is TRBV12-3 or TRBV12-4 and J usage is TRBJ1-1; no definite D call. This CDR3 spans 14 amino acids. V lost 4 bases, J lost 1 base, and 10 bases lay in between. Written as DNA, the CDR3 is TGTGCCAGCAGTTCAAGGAAAGAGAACACTGAAGCTTTCTTT. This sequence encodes CASSSRKENTEAFF.

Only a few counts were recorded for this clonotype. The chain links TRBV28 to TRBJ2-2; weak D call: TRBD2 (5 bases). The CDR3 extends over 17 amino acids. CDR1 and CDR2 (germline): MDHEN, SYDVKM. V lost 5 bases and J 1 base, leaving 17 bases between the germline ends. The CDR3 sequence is CASSPIDFSENTGELFF. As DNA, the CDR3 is TGTGCCAGCAGTCCTATTGACTTTAGCGAGAACACCGGGGAGCTGTTTTTT.

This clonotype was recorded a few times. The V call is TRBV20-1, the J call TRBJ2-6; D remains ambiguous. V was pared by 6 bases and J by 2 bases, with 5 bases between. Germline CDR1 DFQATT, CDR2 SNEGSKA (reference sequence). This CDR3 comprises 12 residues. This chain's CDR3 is CSAKTGANVLTF. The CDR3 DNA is TGCAGTGCGAAAACTGGGGCCAACGTCCTGACTTTC.

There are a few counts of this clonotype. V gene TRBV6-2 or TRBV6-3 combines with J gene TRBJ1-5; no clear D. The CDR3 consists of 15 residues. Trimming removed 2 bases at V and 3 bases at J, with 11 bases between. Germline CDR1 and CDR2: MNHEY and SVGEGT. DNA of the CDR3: TGTGCCAGCAGTTACGGCCAGGCTCTCAATCAGCCCCAGCATTTT. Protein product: CASSYGQALNQPQHF.

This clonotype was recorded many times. The CDR3 region is CASSLGQMNTDTQYF. CDR3 nucleotides: TGTGCCAGCAGCTTAGGACAAATGAACACAGATACGCAGTATTTT. This sequence joins TRBV7-2 and TRBJ2-3; D not certain. The V gene lost 1 base and the J gene lost 2 bases, with 10 bases spanning the gap. This CDR3 is 15 amino acids long. The germline V gene encodes CDR1 SGHTA and CDR2 FQGNSA.

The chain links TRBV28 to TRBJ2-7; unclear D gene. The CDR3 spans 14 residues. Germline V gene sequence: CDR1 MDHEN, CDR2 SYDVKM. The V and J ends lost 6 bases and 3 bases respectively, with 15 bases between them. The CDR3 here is CASSSLRAYYEQYF. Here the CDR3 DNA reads TGTGCCAGCAGCAGTCTTCGGGCCTACTACGAGCAGTACTTC.

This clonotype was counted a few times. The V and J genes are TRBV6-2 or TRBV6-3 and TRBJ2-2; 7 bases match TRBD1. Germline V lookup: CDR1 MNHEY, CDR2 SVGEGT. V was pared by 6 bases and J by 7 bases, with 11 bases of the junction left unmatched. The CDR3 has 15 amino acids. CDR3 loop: CASRTVQGYGGELFF. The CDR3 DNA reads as TGTGCCAGCAGAACCGTACAGGGGTACGGCGGGGAGCTGTTTTTT.

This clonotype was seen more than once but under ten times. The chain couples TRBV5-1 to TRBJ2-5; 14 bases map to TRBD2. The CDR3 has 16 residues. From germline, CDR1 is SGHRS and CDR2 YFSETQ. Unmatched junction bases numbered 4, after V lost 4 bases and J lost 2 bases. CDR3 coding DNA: TGCGCCAGCAGCCAGGGACTAGCGGGGGCACAAGAGACCCAGTACTTC. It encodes CASSQGLAGAQETQYF.

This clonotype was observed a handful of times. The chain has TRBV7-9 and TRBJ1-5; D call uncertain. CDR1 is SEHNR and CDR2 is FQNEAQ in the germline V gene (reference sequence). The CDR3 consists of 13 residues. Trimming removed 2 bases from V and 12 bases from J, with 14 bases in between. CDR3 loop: CASSLPGNQYQHF. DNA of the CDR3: TGTGCCAGCAGCTTACCAGGCAATCAGTACCAGCATTTT.

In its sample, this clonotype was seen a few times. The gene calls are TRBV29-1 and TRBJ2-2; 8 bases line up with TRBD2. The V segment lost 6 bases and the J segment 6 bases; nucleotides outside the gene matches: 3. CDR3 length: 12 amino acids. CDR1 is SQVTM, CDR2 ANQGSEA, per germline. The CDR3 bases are TGCAGCGTCCCCGGGGGGGCCGGGGAGCTGTTTTTT. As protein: CSVPGGAGELFF.

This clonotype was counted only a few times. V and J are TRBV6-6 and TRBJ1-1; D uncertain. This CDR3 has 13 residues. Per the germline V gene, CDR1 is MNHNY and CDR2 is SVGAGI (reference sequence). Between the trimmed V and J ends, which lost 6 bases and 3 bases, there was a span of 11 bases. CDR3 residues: CASRTFGYTEAFF. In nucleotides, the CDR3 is TGTGCCAGCAGAACATTTGGGTACACTGAAGCTTTCTTT.

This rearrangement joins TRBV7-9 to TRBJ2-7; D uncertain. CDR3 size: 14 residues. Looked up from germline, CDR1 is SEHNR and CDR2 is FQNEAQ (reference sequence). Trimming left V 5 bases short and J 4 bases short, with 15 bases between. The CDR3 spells CASSPLRAAYEQYF. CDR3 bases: TGTGCCAGCAGCCCTCTTAGGGCAGCGTACGAGCAGTACTTC.

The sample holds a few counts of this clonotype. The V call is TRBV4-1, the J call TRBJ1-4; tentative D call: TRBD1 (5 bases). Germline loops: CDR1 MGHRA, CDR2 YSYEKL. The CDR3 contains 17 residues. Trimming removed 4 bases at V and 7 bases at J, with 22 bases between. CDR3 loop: CASSLNPWSTGGEKLFF. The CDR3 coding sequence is TGCGCCAGCAGCCTTAATCCCTGGAGTACAGGTGGTGAAAAACTGTTTTTT.

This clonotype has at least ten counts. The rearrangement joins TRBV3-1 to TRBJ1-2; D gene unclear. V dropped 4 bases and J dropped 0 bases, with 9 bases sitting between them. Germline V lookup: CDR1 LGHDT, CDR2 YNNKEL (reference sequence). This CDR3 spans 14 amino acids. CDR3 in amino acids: CASSPQGANYGYTF. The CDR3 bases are TGTGCCAGCAGCCCGCAAGGCGCTAACTATGGCTACACCTTC.

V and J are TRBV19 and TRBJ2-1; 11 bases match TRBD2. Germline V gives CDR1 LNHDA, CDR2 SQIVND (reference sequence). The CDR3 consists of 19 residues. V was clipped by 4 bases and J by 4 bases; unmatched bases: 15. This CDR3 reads CASSNLGQGTSGGYNEQFF. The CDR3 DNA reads TGTGCCAGTAGTAATTTGGGACAGGGAACTAGCGGGGGTTACAATGAGCAGTTCTTC. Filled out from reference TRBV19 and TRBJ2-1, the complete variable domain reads DGGITQSPKYLFRKEGQNVTLSCEQNLNHDAMYWYRQDPGQGLRLIYYSQIVNDFQKGDIAEGYSVSREKKESFPLTVTSAQKNPTAFYLCASSNLGQGTSGGYNEQFFGPGTRLTVL.

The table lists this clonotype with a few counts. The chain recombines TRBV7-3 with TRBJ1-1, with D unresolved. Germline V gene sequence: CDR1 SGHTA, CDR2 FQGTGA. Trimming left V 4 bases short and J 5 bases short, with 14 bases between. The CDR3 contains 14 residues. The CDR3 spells CASSSAGSGTEAFF. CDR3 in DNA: TGTGCCAGCAGCTCCGCGGGGTCGGGGACTGAAGCTTTCTTT.

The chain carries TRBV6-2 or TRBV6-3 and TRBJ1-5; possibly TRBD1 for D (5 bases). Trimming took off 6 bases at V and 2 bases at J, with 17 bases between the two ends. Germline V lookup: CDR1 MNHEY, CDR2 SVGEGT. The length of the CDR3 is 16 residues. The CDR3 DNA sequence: TGTGCCAGCAGCTCGAGGAGGGGAGGCGGCAATCAGCCCCAGCATTTT. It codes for CASSSRRGGGNQPQHF.